The T cell receptor (beta chain) described here comes from a study of blood T cell repertoires in COVID-19. Across the study: The United States, Italy and Spain were the sources of the acute and convalescent COVID-19 samples. PBMCs, B-cell-depleted T cells, or T cells provided the cDNA or gDNA that made up the material.

The method was immunoSEQ multiplex PCR; TCRdb's version includes in-frame clones alone and lacks a portion of them. This table holds 210,000 or so clones, roughly four fifths found once. CDR3 length equals 14 residues. The V gene's germline CDR1 is KGHSH and CDR2 LQKENI. The ends were cut back, 0 bases at V and 9 bases at J, with 12 bases in the middle. The sequence came from a woman in her 70s with active or convalescent COVID-19. What was sequenced was peripheral blood. The rearrangement links TRBV18 to TRBJ2-1; D is possibly TRBD1 (6 bases). The CDR3 DNA reads TGTGCCAGCTCACCACCCGGACAGTTCGGTGAGCAGTTCTTC. As protein: CASSPPGQFGEQFF.